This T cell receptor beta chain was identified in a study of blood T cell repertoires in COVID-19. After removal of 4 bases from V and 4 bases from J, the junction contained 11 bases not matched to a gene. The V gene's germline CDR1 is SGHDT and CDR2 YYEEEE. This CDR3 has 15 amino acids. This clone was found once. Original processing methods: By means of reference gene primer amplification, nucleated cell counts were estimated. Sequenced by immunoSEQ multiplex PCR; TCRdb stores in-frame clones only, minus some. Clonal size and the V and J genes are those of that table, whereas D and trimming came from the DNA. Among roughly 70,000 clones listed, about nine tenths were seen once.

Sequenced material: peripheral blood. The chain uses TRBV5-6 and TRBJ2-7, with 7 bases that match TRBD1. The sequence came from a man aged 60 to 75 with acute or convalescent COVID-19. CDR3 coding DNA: TGTGCCAGCAGCGGGAAGGGGGCGCTGAGGTACGAGCAGTACTTC. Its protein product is CASSGKGALRYEQYF.